These 15 T cell receptor beta chains came from one sample sequenced in a study of cytomegalovirus exposure and HLA in healthy donors. PCR employed 60 Vbeta and 13 Jbeta primers. The repertoire was sequenced with immunoSEQ multiplex PCR; TCRdb's copy has only in-frame clones and lacks some. Among more than 150,000 clones, over 70% were seen once, and the ten largest hold approximately 1.4%. The sample comprised PBMCs. These TCRs come from a man aged 18 to 35 in good health and CMV-seronegative.

The chain employs TRBV9 and TRBJ2-1, with 8 bases lining up with TRBD2. CDR3 length: 15 amino acids. Losses at the gene ends were 0 bases for V and 7 bases for J; bases not matched to a gene: 6. Germline CDR1 and CDR2: SGDLS and YYNGEE. DNA of the CDR3: TGTGCCAGCAGCGTAGAAGGGACTAGTGTAAATGAGCAGTTCTTC. The encoded protein is CASSVEGTSVNEQFF. Using reference TRBV9 and TRBJ2-1 for the parts outside the CDR3, the full variable domain is DSGVTQTPKHLITATGQRVTLRCSPRSGDLSVYWYQQSLDQGLQFLIQYYNGEERAKGNILERFSAQQFPDLHSELNLSSLELGDSALYFCASSVEGTSVNEQFFGPGTRLTVL.

J is TRBJ2-5 and V is TRBV7-8, with 7 bases matching TRBD2. The V gene end was trimmed by 1 base and the J gene end by 0 bases; junction bases not matched to a gene: 5. Germline V gene lookup returns CDR1 SGHVS and CDR2 FQNEAQ. The CDR3 sequence is 16 residues long. The CDR3, as DNA: TGTGCCAGCAGCTTAGGGAGGCTAGCGGACCAAGAGACCCAGTACTTC. Residues: CASSLGRLADQETQYF.

The V gene is TRBV19, the J gene TRBJ1-5, with 7 bases fitting TRBD1. The CDR3 consists of 15 residues. CDR1 and CDR2 from the germline V gene are LNHDA and SQIVND (reference sequence). With 6 bases clipped from V and 0 bases from J, the junction kept 5 bases outside the gene matches. The CDR3: CASRGQTYSNQPQHF. For the CDR3, the DNA is TGTGCCAGTAGGGGACAGACCTATAGCAATCAGCCCCAGCATTTT.

The V gene is TRBV5-5, the J gene TRBJ1-1, with 7 nucleotides matching TRBD1. This CDR3 is 15 amino acids long. J gave up 4 bases and V 7 bases, and 13 bases lay outside the gene matches. Germline CDR1 is SGHKS and CDR2 is YYEKEE (reference sequence). Here the CDR3 reads CASLPTGAMGTEAFF. CDR3 nucleotide sequence: TGTGCCAGCCTACCCACAGGGGCGATGGGCACTGAAGCTTTCTTT. Filled out from reference TRBV5-5 and TRBJ1-1, the complete variable domain reads DAGVTQSPTHLIKTRGQQVTLRCSPISGHKSVSWYQQVLGQGPQFIFQYYEKEERGRGNFPDRFSARQFPNYSSELNVNALLLGDSALYLCASLPTGAMGTEAFFGQGTRLTVV.

This clone was seen more than once but under ten times. This chain uses TRBV6-5 with TRBJ1-2, with 8 bases matching TRBD1. Germline CDR1 MNHEY, CDR2 SVGAGI. This CDR3 is 16 amino acids long. The ends lost 1 base at V and 8 bases at J; junction bases unmatched: 12. As DNA, the CDR3 is TGTGCCAGCAGTTACTTTACAGGGGGATCAGTTCTGGGCTACACCTTC. The encoded protein is CASSYFTGGSVLGYTF.

The chain joins TRBV9 to TRBJ2-1; D might be TRBD2 (5 bases). Germline V gene sequence: CDR1 SGDLS, CDR2 YYNGEE. The ends were cut back, 0 bases at V and 1 base at J, with 11 bases in the middle. This CDR3 comprises 16 residues. The CDR3, as DNA: TGTGCCAGCAGCGTAGCGGGGAGTGATTCCTACAATGAGCAGTTCTTC. Its protein is CASSVAGSDSYNEQFF.

This chain uses TRBV6-5 with TRBJ2-2; 8 bases are shared with TRBD1. Per germline, CDR1 MNHEY and CDR2 SVGAGI. Losses at the gene ends were 2 bases for V and 4 bases for J; bases not matched to a gene: 3. The CDR3 sequence is 15 residues long. CDR3 sequence: CASSYDRGGTGELFF. In DNA, the CDR3 is TGTGCCAGCAGTTACGACAGGGGTGGCACCGGGGAGCTGTTTTTT.

At least ten counts were recorded for this clone. The chain links TRBV19 to TRBJ1-4; 7 bases are shared with TRBD1. Germline CDR1 LNHDA, CDR2 SQIVND (reference sequence). The junction had 14 bases not matched to a gene; V was cut back by 6 bases and J by 7 bases. The CDR3 runs to 16 residues. CDR3 sequence: CASRRPTGGGGEKLFF. DNA for the CDR3: TGTGCCAGTAGGCGACCGACAGGAGGGGGCGGTGAAAAACTGTTTTTT.

The chain is built from TRBV30 and TRBJ2-7; 8 nucleotides agree with TRBD1. The CDR3 loop spans 16 amino acids. After removal of 5 bases from V and 0 bases from J, the junction contained 12 bases not matched to a gene. CDR1 is GTSNPN and CDR2 is SVGIG in the germline V gene (reference sequence). CDR3 DNA sequence: TGTGCCTGGGGAAGGACAGGGCCCTCCGTCTCCTACGAGCAGTACTTC. Translation: CAWGRTGPSVSYEQYF. The whole variable domain, filled in from reference TRBV30 and TRBJ2-7, reads SQTIHQWPATLVQPVGSPLSLECTVEGTSNPNLYWYRQAAGRGLQLLFYSVGIGQISSEVPQNLSASRPQDRQFILSSKKLLLSDSGFYLCAWGRTGPSVSYEQYFGPGTRLTVT.

The chain joins TRBV5-6 to TRBJ2-2; 7 positions agree with TRBD1. V lost 2 bases, J lost 9 bases, and 13 bases stayed unmatched. The CDR3 has 16 residues. CDR1 is SGHDT and CDR2 is YYEEEE in the germline V gene. CDR3 nucleotide sequence: TGTGCCAGCAGCTTTTCAGGCTCCAACAGGGGCCGGGAGCTGTTTTTT. Translated, it gives CASSFSGSNRGRELFF.

V is TRBV28 and J is TRBJ2-1; 9 bases line up with TRBD2. The CDR3 runs to 13 residues. Germline CDR1 MDHEN, CDR2 SYDVKM. Unmatched junction bases numbered 4, after V lost 5 bases and J lost 8 bases. As DNA, the CDR3 is TGTGCCAGCAGTCGCGGGGGGGAGGATGAGCAGTTCTTC. This codes for CASSRGGEDEQFF.

The chain has TRBV7-2 and TRBJ1-5, with D maybe TRBD1 (6 bases). Trimming left V 1 base short and J 1 base short, with 14 bases between. The length of the CDR3 is 17 residues. In germline, CDR1 is SGHTA, CDR2 FQGNSA. CDR3 protein: CASSLGVGGLSNQPQHF. The CDR3 DNA reads as TGTGCCAGCAGCTTAGGGGTGGGGGGGCTAAGCAATCAGCCCCAGCATTTT. The full variable domain, its missing parts supplied by reference TRBV7-2 and TRBJ1-5, is GAGVSQSPSNKVTEKGKDVELRCDPISGHTALYWYRQSLGQGLEFLIYFQGNSAPDKSGLPSDRFSAERTGGSVSTLTIQRTQQEDSAVYLCASSLGVGGLSNQPQHFGDGTRLSIL.

The V and J genes are TRBV5-1 and TRBJ1-1; weak D call: TRBD1 (5 bases). V lost 4 bases and J lost 1, with 8 bases in between. CDR3 length: 13 amino acids. The germline CDR1 and CDR2 sequences are SGHRS and YFSETQ. The CDR3 DNA reads as TGCGCCAGCAGCCCGGACACGAACACTGAAGCTTTCTTT. Amino acid sequence: CASSPDTNTEAFF.

V is TRBV14 and J is TRBJ2-1, with 8 positions matching TRBD2. CDR3 length: 16 amino acids. In germline, CDR1 is SGHDN, CDR2 FVKESK. Losses at the gene ends were 4 bases for V and 4 bases for J; bases not matched to a gene: 9. The CDR3 sequence: CASSRNGGVRYNEQFF. The CDR3 DNA reads as TGTGCCAGCAGCCGTAACGGGGGGGTAAGATACAATGAGCAGTTCTTC.

The gene calls are TRBV7-3 and TRBJ2-1, with 10 bases lining up with TRBD2. The CDR3 length is 14 residues. In germline, CDR1 is SGHTA, CDR2 FQGTGA. V trimming: 6 bases; J trimming: 15 bases; junction bases outside the gene matches: 14. CDR3 coding DNA: TGTGCCAGCAGTACAATTCCGGGACTAGCGATTCGGTTCTTC. It yields the protein CASSTIPGLAIRFF. The full variable domain, rest sourced from reference TRBV7-3 and TRBJ2-1, is GAGVSQTPSNKVTEKGKYVELRCDPISGHTALYWYRQSLGQGPEFLIYFQGTGAADDSGLPNDRFFAVRPEGSVSTLKIQRTERGDSAVYLCASSTIPGLAIRFFGPGTRLTVL.